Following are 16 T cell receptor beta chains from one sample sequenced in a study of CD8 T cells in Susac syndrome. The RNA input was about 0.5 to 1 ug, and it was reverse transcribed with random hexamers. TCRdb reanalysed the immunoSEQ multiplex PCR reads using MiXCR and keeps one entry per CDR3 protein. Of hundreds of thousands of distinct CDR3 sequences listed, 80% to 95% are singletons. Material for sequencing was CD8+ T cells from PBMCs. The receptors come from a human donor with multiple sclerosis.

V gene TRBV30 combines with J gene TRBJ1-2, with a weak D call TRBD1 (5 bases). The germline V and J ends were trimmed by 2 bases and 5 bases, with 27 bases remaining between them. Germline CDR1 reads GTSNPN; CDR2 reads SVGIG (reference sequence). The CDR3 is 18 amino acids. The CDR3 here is CAWSPLFRQRRGGYGYTF. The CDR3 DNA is TGTGCCTGGAGTCCCTTATTCCGACAGAGACGAGGAGGATATGGCTACACCTTC.

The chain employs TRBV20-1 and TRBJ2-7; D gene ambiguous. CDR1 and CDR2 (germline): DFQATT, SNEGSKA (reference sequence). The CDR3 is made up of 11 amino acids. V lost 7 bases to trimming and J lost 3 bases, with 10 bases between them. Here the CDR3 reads CSGRDDYEQYF. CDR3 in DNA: TGCAGTGGAAGAGACGACTACGAGCAGTACTTC.

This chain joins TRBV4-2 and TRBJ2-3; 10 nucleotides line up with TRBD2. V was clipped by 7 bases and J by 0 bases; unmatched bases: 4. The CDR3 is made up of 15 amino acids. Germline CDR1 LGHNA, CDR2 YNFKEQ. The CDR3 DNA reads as TGTGCCAGCACCTCACTAGCGGGGAGCACAGATACGCAGTATTTT. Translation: CASTSLAGSTDTQYF.

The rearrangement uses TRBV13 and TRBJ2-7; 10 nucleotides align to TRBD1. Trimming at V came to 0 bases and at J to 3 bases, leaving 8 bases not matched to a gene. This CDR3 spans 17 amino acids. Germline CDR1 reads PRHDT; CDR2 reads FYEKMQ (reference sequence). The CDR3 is CASSLGPPTGGSYEQYF. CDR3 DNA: TGTGCCAGCAGCTTAGGCCCGCCGACAGGGGGCAGCTACGAGCAGTACTTC.

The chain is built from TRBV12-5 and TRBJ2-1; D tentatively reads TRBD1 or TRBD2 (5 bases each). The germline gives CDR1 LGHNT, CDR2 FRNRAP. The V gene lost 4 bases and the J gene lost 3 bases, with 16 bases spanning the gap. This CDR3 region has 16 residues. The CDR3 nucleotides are TGTGCTAGTGGTTCCTCCCAGGGACCCGGCTACAATGAGCAGTTCTTC. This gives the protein CASGSSQGPGYNEQFF. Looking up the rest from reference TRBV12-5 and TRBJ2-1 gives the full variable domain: DARVTQTPRHKVTEMGQEVTMRCQPILGHNTVFWYRQTMMQGLELLAYFRNRAPLDDSGMPKDRFSAEMPDATLATLKIQPSEPRDSAVYFCASGSSQGPGYNEQFFGPGTRLTVL.

Written as DNA, the CDR3 is TGTGCCAGCAGCTACGGGACTAGCGGGCCCACAGATACGCAGTATTTT. Its translation: CASSYGTSGPTDTQYF. The rearrangement uses TRBV7-9 and TRBJ2-3; the match to TRBD2 covers 12 bases. The ends lost 4 bases at V and 2 bases at J; junction bases unmatched: 4. In germline, CDR1 is SEHNR, CDR2 FQNEAQ (reference sequence). This CDR3 has 16 residues. The whole variable domain, filled in from reference TRBV7-9 and TRBJ2-3, reads DTGVSQNPRHKITKRGQNVTFRCDPISEHNRLYWYRQTLGQGPEFLTYFQNEAQLEKSRLLSDRFSAERPKGSFSTLEIQRTEQGDSAMYLCASSYGTSGPTDTQYFGPGTRLTVL.

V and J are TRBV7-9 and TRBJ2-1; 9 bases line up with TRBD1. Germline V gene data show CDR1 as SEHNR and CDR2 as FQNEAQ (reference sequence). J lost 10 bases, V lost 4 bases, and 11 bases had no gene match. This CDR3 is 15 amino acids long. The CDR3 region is CASSSLRTGAEEQFF. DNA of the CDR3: TGTGCCAGCAGCTCCCTAAGGACAGGGGCGGAGGAGCAGTTCTTC.

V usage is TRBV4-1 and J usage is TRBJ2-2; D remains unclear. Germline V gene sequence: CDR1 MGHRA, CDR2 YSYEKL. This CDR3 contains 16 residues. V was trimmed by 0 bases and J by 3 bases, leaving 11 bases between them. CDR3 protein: CASSQEEKTYTGELFF. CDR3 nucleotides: TGCGCCAGCAGCCAAGAAGAGAAAACGTACACCGGGGAGCTGTTTTTT.

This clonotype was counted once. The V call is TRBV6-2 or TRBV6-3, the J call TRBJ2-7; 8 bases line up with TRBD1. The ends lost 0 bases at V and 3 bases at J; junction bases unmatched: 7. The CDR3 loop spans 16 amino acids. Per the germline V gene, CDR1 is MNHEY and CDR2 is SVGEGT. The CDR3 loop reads CASSYSMGQAFYEQYF. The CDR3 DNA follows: TGTGCCAGCAGTTACTCGATGGGACAGGCTTTCTACGAGCAGTACTTC.

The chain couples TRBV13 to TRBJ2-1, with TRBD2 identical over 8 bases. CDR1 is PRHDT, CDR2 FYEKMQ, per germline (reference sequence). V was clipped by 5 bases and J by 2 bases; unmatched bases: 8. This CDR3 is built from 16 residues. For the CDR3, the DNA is TGTGCCAGCAGCCCCTCCTCTAGCGGGCCCTACAATGAGCAGTTCTTC. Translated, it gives CASSPSSSGPYNEQFF.

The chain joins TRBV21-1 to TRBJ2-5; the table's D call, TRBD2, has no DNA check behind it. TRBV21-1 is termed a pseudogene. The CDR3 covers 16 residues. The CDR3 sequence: CASSKVWREPLETQYF. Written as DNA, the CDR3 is TGTGCCAGCAGCAAAGTATGGCGGGAACCGTTAGAGACCCAGTACTTC.

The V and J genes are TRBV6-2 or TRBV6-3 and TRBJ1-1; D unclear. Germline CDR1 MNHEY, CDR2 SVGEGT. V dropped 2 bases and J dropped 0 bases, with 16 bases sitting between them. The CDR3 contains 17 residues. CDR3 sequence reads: CASSYPDFEALNTEAFF. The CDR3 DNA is TGTGCCAGCAGTTACCCTGACTTCGAGGCCTTGAACACTGAAGCTTTCTTT.

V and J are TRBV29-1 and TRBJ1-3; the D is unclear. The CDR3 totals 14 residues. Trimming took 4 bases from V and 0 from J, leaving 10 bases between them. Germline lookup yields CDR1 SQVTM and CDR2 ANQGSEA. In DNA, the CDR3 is TGCAGCGTTGCAGAGGGCCGCTCTGGAAACACCATATATTTT. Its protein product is CSVAEGRSGNTIYF.

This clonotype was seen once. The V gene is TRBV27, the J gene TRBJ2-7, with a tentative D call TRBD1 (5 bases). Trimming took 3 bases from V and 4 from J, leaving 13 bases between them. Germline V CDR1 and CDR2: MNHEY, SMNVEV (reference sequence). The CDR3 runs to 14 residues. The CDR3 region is CASSLYQGSYEQYF. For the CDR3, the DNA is TGTGCCAGCAGTTTGTATCAGGGATCTTACGAGCAGTACTTC.

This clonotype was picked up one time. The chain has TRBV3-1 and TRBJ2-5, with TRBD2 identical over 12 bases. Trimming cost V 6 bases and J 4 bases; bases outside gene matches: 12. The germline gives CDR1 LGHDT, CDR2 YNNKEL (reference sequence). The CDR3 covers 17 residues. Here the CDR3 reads CASRPRLAGDGRETQYF. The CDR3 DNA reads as TGTGCCAGCAGACCTAGACTAGCGGGAGATGGGAGAGAGACCCAGTACTTC.

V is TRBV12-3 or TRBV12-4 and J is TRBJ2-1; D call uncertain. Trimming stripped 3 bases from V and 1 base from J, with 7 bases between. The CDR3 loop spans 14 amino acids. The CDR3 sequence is CASSFRASYNEQFF. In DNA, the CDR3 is TGTGCCAGCAGTTTTCGAGCTTCCTACAATGAGCAGTTCTTC.